The rows below give T cell receptor beta chains drawn from one sample of a study of siplizumab effects on memory and regulatory T cells. Clones were sequenced by immunoSEQ multiplex PCR, and TCRdb holds only the in-frame ones, with some missing. The sample contains fewer than 15,000 clones, 40% to 45% of which appear only once. Their antigens are not known. Sequences were obtained from CFSE-low (dividing) CD4+ T cells sorted from an allogeneic mixed lymphocyte reaction. The source is a human donor in good health; the cells came from an allogeneic mixed lymphocyte reaction. Some clones in this sample may be carry-over from other donors' samples. The CDR3 runs from the conserved cysteine through the conserved F or W. A D gene is named only where the DNA matches it firmly. Clone size is given for some rows only: seen once, a few or many times, or a class if the clone is expanded.

v_gene	d_gene	abundance	j_gene	CDR3nt	CDR3aa
TRBV5-4	TRBD1	few	TRBJ2-3	TGTGCCAGCAGCTTGGACAGGGGGATTACAGATACGCAGTATTTT	CASSLDRGITDTQYF
TRBV18	TRBD2	-	TRBJ2-1	TGTGCCAGCTCACCTTTCGGACTAGCGTTCTACAATGAGCAGTTCTTC	CASSPFGLAFYNEQFF
TRBV18	-	many	TRBJ1-5	TGTGCCAGCTCACACAGGGATCAGCCCCAGCATTTT	CASSHRDQPQHF
TRBV7-9	TRBD2	-	TRBJ2-2	TGTGCCAGCAGCCCCGGACTAGCGGGAGACACCGGGGAGCTGTTTTTT	CASSPGLAGDTGELFF
TRBV9	-	-	TRBJ2-7	TGTGCCAGCAGCGCCGGACCACAAGCCTACGAGCAGTACTTC	CASSAGPQAYEQYF
TRBV5-1	-	once	TRBJ2-5	TGCGCCAGCAGTCGACAAGAGACCCAGTACTTC	CASSRQETQYF
TRBV2	TRBD2	few	TRBJ2-3	TGTGCCAGCAGGGCTAGCGGGGGCCGCACAGATACGCAGTATTTT	CASRASGGRTDTQYF
TRBV27	-	-	TRBJ1-2	TGTGCCAGCAGTTTAGTGGGGGATTGGGGTGGCTACACCTTC	CASSLVGDWGGYTF
TRBV5-1	TRBD2	-	TRBJ2-3	TGCGCCAGCAGCTTGGAACTAGCGGGAAGCACAGATACGCAGTATTTT	CASSLELAGSTDTQYF
TRBV10-3	-	-	TRBJ1-2	TGTGCCACCCAAGGACAGCATAACTATGGCTACACCTTC	CATQGQHNYGYTF
TRBV5-2	-	-	TRBJ1-5	TGTGCCAGCAGCTTGGCGGAGGGCTACAATCAGCCCCAGCATTTT	CASSLAEGYNQPQHF